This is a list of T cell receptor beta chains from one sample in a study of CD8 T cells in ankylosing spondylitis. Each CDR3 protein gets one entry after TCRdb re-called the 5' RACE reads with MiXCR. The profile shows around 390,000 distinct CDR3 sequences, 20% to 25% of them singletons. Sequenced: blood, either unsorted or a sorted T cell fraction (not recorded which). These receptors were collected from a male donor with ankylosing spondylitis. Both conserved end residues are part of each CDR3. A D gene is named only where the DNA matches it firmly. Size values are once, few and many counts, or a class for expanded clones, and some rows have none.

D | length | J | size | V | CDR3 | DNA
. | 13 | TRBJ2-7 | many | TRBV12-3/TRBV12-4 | CASSPGATGEQYF | TGTGCCAGCAGTCCAGGGGCAACGGGGGAGCAGTACTTC
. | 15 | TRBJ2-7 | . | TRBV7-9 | CASSHPRDTPGEQYF | TGTGCCAGCAGCCATCCCCGGGACACCCCTGGAGAGCAGTACTTC
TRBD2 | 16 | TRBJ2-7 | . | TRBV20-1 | CSARDGGGGPLGEQYF | TGCAGTGCTAGAGATGGGGGGGGAGGGCCCCTAGGCGAGCAGTACTTC
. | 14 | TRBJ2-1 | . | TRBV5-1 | CASSWLGGDNEQFF | TGCGCCAGCAGCTGGCTGGGCGGGGATAATGAGCAGTTCTTC
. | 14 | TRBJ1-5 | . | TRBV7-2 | CASSPARGRQPQHF | TGTGCCAGCAGCCCAGCCCGGGGCAGGCAGCCCCAGCATTTT
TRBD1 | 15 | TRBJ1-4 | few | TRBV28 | CASSFGQGASEKLFF | TGTGCCAGCAGTTTTGGGCAGGGGGCGAGTGAAAAACTGTTTTTT
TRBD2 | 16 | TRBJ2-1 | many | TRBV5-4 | CASSLVAGVVYNEQFF | TGTGCCAGCAGCTTGGTAGCGGGAGTAGTTTACAATGAGCAGTTCTTC
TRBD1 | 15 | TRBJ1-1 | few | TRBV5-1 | CASSLDRGAETEAFF | TGCGCCAGCAGCTTGGACAGGGGCGCGGAAACTGAAGCTTTCTTT
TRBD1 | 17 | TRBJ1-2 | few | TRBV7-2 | CASSRGTASVINYGYTF | TGTGCCAGCAGCCGAGGGACAGCCTCAGTGATTAACTATGGCTACACCTTC
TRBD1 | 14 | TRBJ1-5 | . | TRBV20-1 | CSANQGGFKQPQHF | TGCAGTGCTAACCAAGGGGGCTTCAAACAGCCCCAGCATTTT
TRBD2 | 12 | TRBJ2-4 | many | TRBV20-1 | CSALTSLNIQYF | TGCAGTGCTTTGACTAGCTTGAACATTCAGTACTTC
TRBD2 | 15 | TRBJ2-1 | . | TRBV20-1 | CSARLGGSYGNEQFF | TGCAGTGCTCGCCTTGGCGGGAGTTATGGCAATGAGCAGTTCTTC
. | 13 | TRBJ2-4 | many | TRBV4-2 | CASSQDSRGIQYF | TGTGCCAGCAGCCAAGATTCGCGTGGCATTCAGTACTTC
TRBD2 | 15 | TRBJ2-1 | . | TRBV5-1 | CASKRRASGTEEQFF | TGCGCCAGCAAAAGACGGGCTAGCGGTACAGAAGAGCAGTTCTTC
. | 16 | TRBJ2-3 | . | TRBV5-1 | CASSFRTGDMAETQYF | TGCGCCAGCAGCTTTAGAACGGGAGATATGGCAGAGACGCAGTATTTT
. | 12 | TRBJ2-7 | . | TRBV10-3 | CAISESRREQYF | TGTGCCATCAGTGAGTCTCGCAGGGAGCAGTACTTC
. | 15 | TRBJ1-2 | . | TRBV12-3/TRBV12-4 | CASSFPPGRSYGYTF | TGTGCCAGCAGTTTTCCCCCGGGACGGAGCTATGGCTACACCTTC
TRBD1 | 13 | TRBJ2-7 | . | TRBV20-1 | CSAMDRQTYEQYF | TGCAGTGCCATGGACAGGCAAACCTACGAGCAGTACTTC
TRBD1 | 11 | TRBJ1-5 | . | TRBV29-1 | CRQGDHQPQHF | TGCAGGCAGGGGGACCATCAGCCCCAGCATTTT
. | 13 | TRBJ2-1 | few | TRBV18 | CASSPIKENEQFF | TGTGCCAGCTCACCAATCAAAGAAAATGAGCAGTTCTTC
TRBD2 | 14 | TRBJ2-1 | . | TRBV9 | CASSVLAGVVEQFF | TGTGCCAGCAGCGTATTAGCGGGAGTCGTTGAGCAGTTCTTC
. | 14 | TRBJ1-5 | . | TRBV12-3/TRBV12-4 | CASSSRQVGQPQHF | TGTGCCAGCAGTTCAAGACAGGTAGGACAGCCCCAGCATTTT
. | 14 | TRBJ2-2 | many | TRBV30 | CAWSRLANTGELFF | TGTGCCTGGAGTCGGCTAGCGAACACCGGGGAGCTGTTTTTT
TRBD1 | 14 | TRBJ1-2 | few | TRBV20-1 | CSANPDRGNYGYTF | TGCAGTGCCAACCCCGACAGGGGTAACTATGGCTACACCTTC
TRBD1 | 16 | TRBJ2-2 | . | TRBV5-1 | CASSSRQGANTGELFF | TGCGCCAGCAGCTCTAGACAGGGTGCGAACACCGGGGAGCTGTTTTTT
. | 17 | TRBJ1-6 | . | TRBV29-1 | CSVESPTGANNNSPLHF | TGCAGCGTTGAATCCCCAACTGGGGCCAACAATAATTCACCCCTCCACTTT
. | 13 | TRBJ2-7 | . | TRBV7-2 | CASSLVFSYEQYF | TGTGCCAGCAGCTTAGTATTCTCCTACGAGCAGTACTTC
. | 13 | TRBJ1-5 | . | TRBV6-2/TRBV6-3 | CASKGPGDQPQHF | TGTGCCAGCAAGGGCCCGGGGGATCAGCCCCAGCATTTT
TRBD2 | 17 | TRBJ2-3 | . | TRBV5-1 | CASSAGLAEGGTDTQYF | TGCGCCAGCAGCGCGGGACTAGCGGAAGGAGGCACAGATACGCAGTATTTT
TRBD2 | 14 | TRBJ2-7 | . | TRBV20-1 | CSASAGEGIYEQYF | TGCAGTGCATCAGCGGGAGAAGGGATCTACGAGCAGTACTTC
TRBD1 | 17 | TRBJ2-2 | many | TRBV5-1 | CASSFSGTDANTGELFF | TGCGCCAGCAGCTTTTCTGGGACAGACGCGAACACCGGGGAGCTGTTTTTT
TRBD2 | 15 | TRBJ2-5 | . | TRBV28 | CASSLSGRLGETQYF | TGTGCCAGCAGTTTGAGCGGGAGGCTAGGAGAGACCCAGTACTTC
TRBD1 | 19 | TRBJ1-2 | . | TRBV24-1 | CATSPTGGEKRPRIYGYTF | TGTGCCACCAGCCCGACAGGGGGCGAGAAGCGGCCACGAATCTATGGCTACACCTTC
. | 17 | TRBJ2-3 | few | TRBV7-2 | CASSSPQGRVSTDTQYF | TGTGCCAGCAGCTCCCCACAGGGGAGGGTTTCCACAGATACGCAGTATTTT
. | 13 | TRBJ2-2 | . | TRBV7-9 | CASSLVEGSKLFF | TGTGCCAGCAGCTTAGTCGAGGGAAGTAAGCTGTTTTTT
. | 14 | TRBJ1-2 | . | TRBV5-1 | CASSLPTGSGGYTF | TGCGCCAGCAGCTTGCCCACAGGGAGTGGCGGCTACACCTTC